Sequencing of this T cell receptor beta chain was carried out in a study of chemoradiotherapy in HPV16-positive cancers. Study details: Two HPV16-positive patients' cells yielded candidate HPV-specific clones and common motifs.

Study-wide results and caveats: In HPV16-positive patients, HPV-responsive T-cell expansion tracked better recurrence-free survival.

About this clone: Its antigen remains unidentified.

The method was immunoSEQ multiplex PCR; TCRdb's version includes in-frame clones alone and lacks a portion of them. The repertoire holds around 4,500 clones, with roughly 85% as singletons. The CDR3 extends over 15 amino acids. Germline V gives CDR1 SGHAT, CDR2 FQNNGV. Between the trimmed V and J ends, which lost 2 bases and 4 bases, there was a span of 12 bases. The chain links TRBV11-2 to TRBJ1-3; D not certain. Sample: tumor tissue, taken from a patient who underwent chemoradiotherapy. This TCR was sampled from a human donor with HPV-associated anogenital cancer. This CDR3 is CASSLIAVSGNTIYF. CDR3 nucleotides: TGTGCCAGCAGCTTAATCGCGGTTTCAGGAAACACCATATATTTT.